These 6 T cell receptor beta chains came from one sample sequenced in a study of Ad26.COV2.S vaccination and SARS-CoV-2 variants. The treatment was: some 20 received Ad26.COV2.S at low or high dose, single or two shots; roughly five received placebo; per-sample allocation not given. Sampling was performed 63 days after the first vaccine or placebo injection. This table comes from immunoSEQ multiplex PCR, and its TCRdb copy is limited to in-frame clones, with some not included. This table has about 680,000 clones, around 92% appearing once. The sequencing used peripheral blood, collected in a trial of Ad26.COV2.S vaccine versus placebo. Source of these receptors: a person between 18 and 60 years old who received the Ad26.COV2.S COVID-19 vaccine or a placebo.

The V gene is TRBV18, the J gene TRBJ2-1; D is possibly TRBD2 (6 bases). Trimming pared 6 bases from V and 4 bases from J, leaving 10 bases between. The CDR3 consists of 13 residues. Germline CDR1 and CDR2: KGHSH and LQKENI. CDR3 nucleotide sequence: TGTGCCAGCTCGCCCGGGGGTTACAATGAGCAGTTCTTC. It encodes CASSPGGYNEQFF. The whole variable domain, filled in from reference TRBV18 and TRBJ2-1, reads NAGVMQNPRHLVRRRGQEARLRCSPMKGHSHVYWYRQLPEEGLKFMVYLQKENIIDESGMPKERFSAEFPKEGPSILRIQQVVRGDSAAYFCASSPGGYNEQFFGPGTRLTVL.

The V call is TRBV6-5, the J call TRBJ2-7; D unclear. The CDR3 is 13 amino acids. The V end was cut by 2 bases, the J end by 4 bases, with 9 bases between. CDR1 and CDR2 from the germline V gene are MNHEY and SVGAGI. DNA of the CDR3: TGTGCCAGCAGTTACGGGCAACGTTACGAGCAGTACTTC. This gives the protein CASSYGQRYEQYF.

The rearrangement links TRBV10-3 to TRBJ1-2, with D unresolved. The V gene lost 0 bases and the J gene lost 8 bases, with 13 bases spanning the gap. The CDR3 has 14 amino acids. Germline CDR1 and CDR2: ENHRY and SYGVKD. CDR3 loop: CAISESWDSGGYTF. As DNA, the CDR3 is TGTGCCATCAGTGAGTCGTGGGATTCGGGCGGCTACACCTTC.

The J gene is TRBJ1-6, the V gene TRBV6-5; maybe TRBD1 (5 bases). In germline, CDR1 is MNHEY, CDR2 SVGAGI. The V gene lost 0 bases and the J gene lost 8 bases, with 14 bases spanning the gap. This CDR3 is 16 amino acids long. CDR3 loop: CASSYSLLGTDSPLHF. The CDR3 nucleotides read TGTGCCAGCAGTTACTCGCTGTTAGGGACTGATTCACCCCTCCACTTT.

The CDR3 reads CASSLDPSDQQFF. The CDR3 nucleotides are TGTGCCAGCAGCTTAGATCCCTCAGACCAGCAGTTCTTC. The chain is built from TRBV11-3 and TRBJ2-1; D is ambiguous. Germline CDR1 reads SGHNT; CDR2 reads YENEEA. V lost 0 bases and J 11 bases, leaving 11 bases between the germline ends. CDR3 size: 13 residues.

The V gene is TRBV6-6, the J gene TRBJ2-7; a weak D match, TRBD1 (6 bases). Germline V gene lookup returns CDR1 MNHNY and CDR2 SVGAGI (reference sequence). CDR3 length: 15 amino acids. Trimming shortened V by 2 bases and J by 2 bases, and 13 bases separated the two germline ends. CDR3 in amino acids: CASSYQDRTAYEQYF. CDR3 nucleotides: TGTGCCAGCAGTTACCAGGACAGAACAGCCTACGAGCAGTACTTC.